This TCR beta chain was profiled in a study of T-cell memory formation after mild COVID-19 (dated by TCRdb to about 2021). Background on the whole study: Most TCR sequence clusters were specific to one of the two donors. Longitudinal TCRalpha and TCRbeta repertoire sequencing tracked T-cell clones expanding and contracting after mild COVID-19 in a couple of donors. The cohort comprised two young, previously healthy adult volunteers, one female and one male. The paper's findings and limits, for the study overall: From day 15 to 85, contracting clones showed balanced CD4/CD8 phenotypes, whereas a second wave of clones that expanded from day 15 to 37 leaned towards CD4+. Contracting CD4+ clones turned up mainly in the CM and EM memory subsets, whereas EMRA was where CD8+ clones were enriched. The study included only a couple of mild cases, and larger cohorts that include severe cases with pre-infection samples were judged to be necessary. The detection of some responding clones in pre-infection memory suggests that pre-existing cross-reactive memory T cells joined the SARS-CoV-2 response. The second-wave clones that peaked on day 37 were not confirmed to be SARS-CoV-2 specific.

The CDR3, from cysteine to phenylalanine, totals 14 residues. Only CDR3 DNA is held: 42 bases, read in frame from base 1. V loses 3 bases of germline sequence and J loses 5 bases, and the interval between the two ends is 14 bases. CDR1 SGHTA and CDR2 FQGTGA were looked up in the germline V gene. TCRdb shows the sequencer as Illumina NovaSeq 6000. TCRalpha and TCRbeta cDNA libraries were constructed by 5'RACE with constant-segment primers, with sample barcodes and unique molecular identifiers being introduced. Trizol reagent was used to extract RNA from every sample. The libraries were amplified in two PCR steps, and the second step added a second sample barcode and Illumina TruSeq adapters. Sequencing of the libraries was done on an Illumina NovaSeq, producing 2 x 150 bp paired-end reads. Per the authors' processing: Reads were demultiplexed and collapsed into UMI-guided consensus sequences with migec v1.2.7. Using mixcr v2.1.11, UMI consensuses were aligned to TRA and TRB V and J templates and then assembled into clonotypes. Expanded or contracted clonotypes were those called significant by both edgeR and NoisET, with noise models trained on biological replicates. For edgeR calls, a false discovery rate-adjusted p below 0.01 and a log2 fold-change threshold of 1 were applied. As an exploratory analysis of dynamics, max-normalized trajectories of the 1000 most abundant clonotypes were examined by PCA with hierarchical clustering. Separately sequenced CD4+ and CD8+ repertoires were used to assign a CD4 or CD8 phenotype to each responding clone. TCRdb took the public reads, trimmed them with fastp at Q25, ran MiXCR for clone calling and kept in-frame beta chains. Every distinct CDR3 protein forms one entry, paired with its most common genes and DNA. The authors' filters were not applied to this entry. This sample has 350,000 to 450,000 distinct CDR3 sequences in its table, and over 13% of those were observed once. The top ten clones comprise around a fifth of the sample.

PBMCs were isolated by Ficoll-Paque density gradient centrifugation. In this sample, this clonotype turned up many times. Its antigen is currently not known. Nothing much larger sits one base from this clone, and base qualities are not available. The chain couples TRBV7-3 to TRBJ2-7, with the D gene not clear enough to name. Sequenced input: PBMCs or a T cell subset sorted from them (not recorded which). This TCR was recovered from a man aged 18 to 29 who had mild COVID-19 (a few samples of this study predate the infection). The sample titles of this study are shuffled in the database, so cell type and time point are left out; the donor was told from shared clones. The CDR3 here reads CASSLFPGNNEQYF. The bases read TGTGCCAGCAGCTTGTTTCCAGGAAACAACGAGCAGTACTTC.